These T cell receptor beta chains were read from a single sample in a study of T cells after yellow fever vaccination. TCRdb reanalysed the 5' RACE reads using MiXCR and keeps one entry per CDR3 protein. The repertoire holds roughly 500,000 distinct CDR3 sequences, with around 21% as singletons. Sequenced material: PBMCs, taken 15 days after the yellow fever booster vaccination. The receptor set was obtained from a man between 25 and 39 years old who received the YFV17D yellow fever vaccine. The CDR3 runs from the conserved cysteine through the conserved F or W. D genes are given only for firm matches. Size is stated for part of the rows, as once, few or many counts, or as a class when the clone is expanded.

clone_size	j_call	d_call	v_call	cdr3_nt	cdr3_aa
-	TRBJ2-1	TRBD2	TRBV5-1	TGCGCCAGCAGCTTACAAGCGGGAAGTCGGGCTGAGCAGTTCTTC	CASSLQAGSRAEQFF
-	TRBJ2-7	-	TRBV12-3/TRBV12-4	TGTGCCAGCAGCTTGGGGGACGGAACCTACGAGCAGTACTTC	CASSLGDGTYEQYF
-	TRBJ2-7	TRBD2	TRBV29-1	TGCAGCGTTGAAGAGGAGACTAGCGGGAGCATCTCCTACGAGCAGTACTTC	CSVEEETSGSISYEQYF
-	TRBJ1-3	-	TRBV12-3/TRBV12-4	TGTGCCAGCAGTTCCTACGGATCCTCTGGAAACACCATATATTTT	CASSSYGSSGNTIYF
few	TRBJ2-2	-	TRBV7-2	TGTGCCAGCAGCAACCAGGGGACCGGGGAGCTGTTTTTT	CASSNQGTGELFF
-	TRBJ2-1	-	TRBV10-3	TGTGCCATCAGCCAGGGAGGGGGGCTCTCCTACAATGAGCAGTTCTTC	CAISQGGGLSYNEQFF
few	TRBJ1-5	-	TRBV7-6	TGTGCCAGCAGCTCTATAGGGGATCAGCCCCAGCATTTT	CASSSIGDQPQHF
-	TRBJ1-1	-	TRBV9	TGTGCCAGCAGCGTAGAGTCCAGCATGAACACTGAAGCTTTCTTT	CASSVESSMNTEAFF
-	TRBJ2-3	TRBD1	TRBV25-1	TGTGCCAGCAGCCAGGGGGCTTATACGCAGTATTTT	CASSQGAYTQYF
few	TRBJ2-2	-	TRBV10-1	TGCGCCAGCACGAACCGGAACACCGGGGAGCTGTTTTTT	CASTNRNTGELFF
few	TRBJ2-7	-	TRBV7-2	TGTGCCAGCACCTTAGGGGGACCCAGCTCCTACGAGCAGTACTTC	CASTLGGPSSYEQYF
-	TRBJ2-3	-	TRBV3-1	TGTGCCAGCAGCCAACACGGGAGCGGAGGGGAGACAGATACGCAGTATTTT	CASSQHGSGGETDTQYF
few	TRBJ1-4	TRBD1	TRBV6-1	TGTGCCAGCAGTGACGGACAGGGGCAGGAAAAACTGTTTTTT	CASSDGQGQEKLFF
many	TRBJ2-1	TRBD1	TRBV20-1	TGCAGTGCCGGACAGGGCCGCGAGCAGTTCTTC	CSAGQGREQFF
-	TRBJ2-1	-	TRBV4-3	TGCGCCAGCAGCCAAGGGGGGTTTGGGGAGCAGTTCTTC	CASSQGGFGEQFF
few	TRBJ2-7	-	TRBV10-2	TGCGCCAGCAGGGGTCGGGACACCTACGAGCAGTACTTC	CASRGRDTYEQYF
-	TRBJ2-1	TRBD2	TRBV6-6	TGTGCCAGCAGTACCGGGACTAGCACTTCCTTC	CASSTGTSTSF
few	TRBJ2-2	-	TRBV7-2	TGTGCCAGCACCTTTCAGGCTAGCGCTAGCGGGGAGCTGTTTTTT	CASTFQASASGELFF
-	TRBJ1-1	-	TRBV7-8	TGTGCCAGCAGCTTCGCGCAGGGGCCTATGAACACTGAAGCTTTCTTT	CASSFAQGPMNTEAFF
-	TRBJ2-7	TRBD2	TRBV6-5	TGTGCCAGCAGTTACTTCGGCGGGAGGGTGGAGAACGAGCAGTACTTC	CASSYFGGRVENEQYF
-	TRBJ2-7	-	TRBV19	TGTGCCAGTAGCGTAAGTGGGGGACCCTACGAGCAGTACTTC	CASSVSGGPYEQYF
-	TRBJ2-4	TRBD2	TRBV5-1	TGCGCCAGCAGCCCCGGGACTAGCGGGATCCTAGCCAAAAACATTCAGTACTTC	CASSPGTSGILAKNIQYF
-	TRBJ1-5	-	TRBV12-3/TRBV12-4	TGTGCCAGCAGCCCGGATTGGAATCAGCCCCAGCATTTT	CASSPDWNQPQHF
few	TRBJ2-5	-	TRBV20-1	TGCAGTGCTTCTCCGCCATGGCTTCCGCAAGAGACCCAGTACTTC	CSASPPWLPQETQYF
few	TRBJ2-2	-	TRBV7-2	TGTGCCAGCAGCTCGGGCTACCCTCCCGGGGAGCTGTTTTTT	CASSSGYPPGELFF
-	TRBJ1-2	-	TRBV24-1	TGTGCCACCAGTGACCTCAACAGTGTCGATGGCTACACCTTC	CATSDLNSVDGYTF
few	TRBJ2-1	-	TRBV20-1	TGCAGTGCTTCGGGGGCCGCCCCCAGTGAGCAGTTCTTC	CSASGAAPSEQFF
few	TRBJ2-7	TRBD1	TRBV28	TGTGCCAGCAGTTTAGTACAGGGGCTCTACGAGCAGTACTTC	CASSLVQGLYEQYF
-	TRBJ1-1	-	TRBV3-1	TGTGCCAGCAGCCAAGTCCAGATGAGCCATAGCACTGAAGCTTTCTTT	CASSQVQMSHSTEAFF
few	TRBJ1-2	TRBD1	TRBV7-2	TGTGCCAGCAGCCGGGGACAGAGAGATGGCTACACCTTC	CASSRGQRDGYTF
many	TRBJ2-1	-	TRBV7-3	TGTGCCAGCAGCTCTACGGGGGGCCCTACAGGGGCTATAGGAAATGAGCAGTTCTTC	CASSSTGGPTGAIGNEQFF
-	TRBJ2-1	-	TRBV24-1	TGTGCCACCAGTGTAGTAGAGGGAGGACCGCAGTTCTTC	CATSVVEGGPQFF
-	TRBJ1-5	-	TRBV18	TGTGCCAGCTCACCACCTGGGGGCGGGAATCAGCCCCAGCATTTT	CASSPPGGGNQPQHF
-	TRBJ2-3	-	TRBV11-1	TGTGCCAGCAGCTTATATCCAGGGAAGGTAACAGATACGCAGTATTTT	CASSLYPGKVTDTQYF
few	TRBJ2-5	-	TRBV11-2	TGTGCCAGCAGCTTAGAATCTCTCCCGAGGGGGACCCAGTACTTC	CASSLESLPRGTQYF
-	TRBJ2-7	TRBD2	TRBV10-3	TGTGCCATCAGCCCCGGGACTAGCGTCGGCGAGCAGTACTTC	CAISPGTSVGEQYF
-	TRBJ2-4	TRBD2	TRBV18	TGTGCCAGCTCACCAAGTTCCGGGAGCGGGGGAAACATTCAGTACTTC	CASSPSSGSGGNIQYF
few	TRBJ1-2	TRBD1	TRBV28	TGTGCCAGCAGCTCCGGGACAGGGTGGGTGGGCTACACCTTC	CASSSGTGWVGYTF
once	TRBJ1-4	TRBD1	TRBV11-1	TGTGCCAGCAGCTTGGACAGGGGAAAAACAACTAATGAAAAACTGTTTTTT	CASSLDRGKTTNEKLFF
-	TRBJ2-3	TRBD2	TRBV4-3	TGCGCCAGCAGCCAAGATTGGCGGGAGGGGACAGATACGCAGTATTTT	CASSQDWREGTDTQYF
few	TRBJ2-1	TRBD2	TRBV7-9	TGTGCCAGCAGCCCCCGTTTAGCGGGAGTCAGCTACAATGAGCAGTTCTTC	CASSPRLAGVSYNEQFF
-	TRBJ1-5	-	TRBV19	TGTGCCAGTAGCAAGGGTTTTAGCAATCAGCCCCAGCATTTT	CASSKGFSNQPQHF
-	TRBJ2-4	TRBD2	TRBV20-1	TGCAGTGCTAGAGACCCAGGGACTAGCGGGAGAAGGGCCAAAAACATTCAGTACTTC	CSARDPGTSGRRAKNIQYF
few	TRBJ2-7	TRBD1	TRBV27	TGTGCCAGCAGTCCGGATGACAGGGGGTCTCAGAGCTACGAGCAGTACTTC	CASSPDDRGSQSYEQYF
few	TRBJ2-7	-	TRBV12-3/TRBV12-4	TGTGCCAGCAGTTTGAGTGTGGAAGGGTACGAGCAGTACTTC	CASSLSVEGYEQYF
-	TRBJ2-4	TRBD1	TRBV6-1	TGTGCCAGCAGTCGGGACAGGGTAGCCAAAAACATTCAGTACTTC	CASSRDRVAKNIQYF
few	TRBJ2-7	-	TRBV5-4	TGTGCCAGCAGCATAGACGGGTCCTACGAGCAGTACTTC	CASSIDGSYEQYF
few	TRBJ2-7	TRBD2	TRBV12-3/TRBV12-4	TGTGCCAGCAGTCGGGAGGTTACTGCCTACGAGCAGTACTTC	CASSREVTAYEQYF
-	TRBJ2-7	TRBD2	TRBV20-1	TGCAGTGCTCCGACTAGCGGGAGGAAAGAGCAGTACTTC	CSAPTSGRKEQYF
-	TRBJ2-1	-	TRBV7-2	TGTGCCAGCAGCTTAGAGGGTTCGCTCACACAGTTCTTC	CASSLEGSLTQFF
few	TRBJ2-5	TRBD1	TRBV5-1	TGCGCCACCAAGGGACAGGTCCAAGAGACCCAGTACTTC	CATKGQVQETQYF
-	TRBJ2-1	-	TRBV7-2	TGTGCCAGCAGCTTAGCGGAACAGCACGGGGCGCAGTTCTTC	CASSLAEQHGAQFF
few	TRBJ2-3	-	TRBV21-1	TGTGCCAGCAGCACCAAGACTAGCCGAAGCACAGATACGCAGTATTTT	CASSTKTSRSTDTQYF
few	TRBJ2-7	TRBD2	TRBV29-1	TGCAGCGTTGATTATTCGGCTAGCGGAGGCGAGCAGTACTTC	CSVDYSASGGEQYF